This entry features one T cell receptor beta chain sequence. The germline V gene has CDR1 KGHSH and CDR2 LQKENI. This CDR3 has 15 amino acids. With V trimmed by 2 bases and J by 7 bases, 11 bases remained unmatched. Produced via immunoSEQ multiplex PCR; TCRdb's table is partial and in-frame only. Among around 300,000 clones listed, around 87% were seen once. This record comes from a study of blood T cell repertoires in COVID-19. Sequences were obtained from PBMCs or T cells enriched from blood (not recorded which). The receptor was isolated from a woman under 40 who had recovered from COVID-19. V usage is TRBV18 and J usage is TRBJ2-7, with 7 positions matching TRBD1. CDR3 coding DNA: TGTGCCAGCTCACCAGGGACAGTGAAAGTGGGGGAGCAGTACTTC. Its protein is CASSPGTVKVGEQYF. Together with reference TRBV18 and TRBJ2-7, the CDR3 gives the full variable domain: NAGVMQNPRHLVRRRGQEARLRCSPMKGHSHVYWYRQLPEEGLKFMVYLQKENIIDESGMPKERFSAEFPKEGPSILRIQQVVRGDSAAYFCASSPGTVKVGEQYFGPGTRLTVT.